The 21 T cell receptor beta chains in this list originate from one sample, sequenced in a study of cytomegalovirus exposure and HLA in healthy donors (TCRdb year 2017). The library was obtained by the immunoSEQ multiplex PCR assay. A mixture of 60 forward primers for TCR Vbeta segments and 13 reverse primers for TCR Jbeta segments was used in the multiplex PCR. This immuneACCESS table, as held by TCRdb, lists in-frame sequences with V and J called but not all clones. Of the missing ones, under half trace to an unresolved V gene in checked studies; the others have no known cause. Counted in this sample were 190,000 or so clones; over 80% of them appeared once. The ten largest make up around 1.5% of the sample. The sequenced sample was PBMCs. These receptors were taken from a man aged 45-65 years in good health and CMV-seronegative.

This chain joins TRBV19 and TRBJ1-6, with TRBD1 matching over 7 bases. CDR1 is LNHDA and CDR2 is SQIVND in the germline V gene (reference sequence). The V segment lost 7 bases and the J segment 7 bases; nucleotides outside the gene matches: 10. CDR3 size: 15 residues. CDR3 loop: CASKEGAHLNSPLHF. For the CDR3, the DNA is TGTGCCAGTAAGGAGGGGGCGCACCTAAATTCACCCCTCCACTTT.

The CDR3: CASSVAGNKDEQYF. DNA for the CDR3: TGCGCCAGCAGCGTGGCAGGGAATAAGGACGAGCAGTACTTC. This rearrangement joins TRBV5-1 to TRBJ2-7, with D tentatively TRBD1 (5 bases). V lost 4 bases to trimming and J lost 5 bases, with 16 bases between them. This CDR3 spans 14 amino acids. Germline V gene lookup returns CDR1 SGHRS and CDR2 YFSETQ.

This clone was seen more than once but under ten times. V is TRBV5-4 and J is TRBJ2-4; TRBD1 aligns across 7 bases. Germline CDR1 and CDR2: SGHNT and YYREEE (reference sequence). The V segment lost 3 bases and the J segment 3 bases; nucleotides outside the gene matches: 12. The CDR3 is 17 residues long. This CDR3 reads CASSSPAGRDSKNIQYF. CDR3 bases: TGTGCCAGCAGCTCACCCGCGGGTCGGGACAGCAAAAACATTCAGTACTTC.

A single count supports this clone. The chain combines TRBV7-8 with TRBJ1-2; D unclear. Trimming left V 1 base short and J 2 bases short, with 8 bases between. This CDR3 spans 14 amino acids. Per the germline V gene, CDR1 is SGHVS and CDR2 is FQNEAQ. The CDR3 is CASSLVTGNYGYTF. The CDR3 DNA reads TGTGCCAGCAGCTTAGTAACGGGAAACTATGGCTACACCTTC. The full variable domain, with the rest looked up from reference TRBV7-8 and TRBJ1-2, is GAGVSQSPRYKVAKRGQDVALRCDPISGHVSLFWYQQALGQGPEFLTYFQNEAQLDKSGLPSDRFFAERPEGSVSTLKIQRTQQEDSAVYLCASSLVTGNYGYTFGSGTRLTVV.

The chain links TRBV6-1 to TRBJ2-5; D unresolved. Trimming shortened V by 6 bases and J by 3 bases, and 14 bases separated the two germline ends. The CDR3 runs to 14 residues. CDR1 is MNHNS and CDR2 is SASEGT in the germline V gene. The CDR3 loop is CASRLGSSKETQYF. Here the CDR3 DNA reads TGTGCCAGCAGATTGGGCAGCAGTAAAGAGACCCAGTACTTC.

The chain couples TRBV27 to TRBJ2-7; the match to TRBD2 covers 7 bases. The CDR3 is made up of 18 amino acids. The V segment lost 0 bases and the J segment 6 bases; nucleotides outside the gene matches: 17. Per the germline V gene, CDR1 is MNHEY and CDR2 is SMNVEV (reference sequence). CDR3 protein: CASSLSSLGGGSFSEQYF. CDR3 DNA: TGTGCCAGCAGTTTATCGTCGCTTGGGGGGGGTAGTTTCTCCGAGCAGTACTTC.

The gene calls are TRBV11-2 and TRBJ2-2; maybe TRBD1 (6 bases). The CDR3 consists of 15 residues. Looked up from germline, CDR1 is SGHAT and CDR2 is FQNNGV. V was clipped by 3 bases and J by 1 base, with 9 bases between them. CDR3 nucleotide sequence: TGTGCCAGCAGCTTCACAGGGCAGAACACCGGGGAGCTGTTTTTT. Amino acids: CASSFTGQNTGELFF.

The chain carries TRBV7-2 and TRBJ2-5, with 9 bases aligning to TRBD1. With 1 base clipped from V and 5 bases from J, the junction kept 8 bases outside the gene matches. Looked up from germline, CDR1 is SGHTA and CDR2 is FQGNSA. This CDR3 region has 16 residues. The CDR3 sequence is CASSLGQGVRRETQYF. CDR3 sequence (DNA): TGTGCCAGCAGCTTAGGACAGGGGGTAAGACGTGAGACCCAGTACTTC.

This chain joins TRBV7-2 and TRBJ1-5; possibly TRBD1 for D (6 bases). V lost 2 bases to trimming and J lost 5 bases, with 10 bases between them. The germline V gene has CDR1 SGHTA and CDR2 FQGNSA. The CDR3 is 14 amino acids. The CDR3 DNA reads as TGTGCCAGCAGCTTAAGGTCAGGGGATCAGCCCCAGCATTTT. Encoded protein: CASSLRSGDQPQHF.

The J gene is TRBJ2-1, the V gene TRBV7-2; tentative D call: TRBD1 (5 bases). With 2 bases removed from V and 4 bases from J, the gap between germline ends came to 6 bases. This CDR3 region has 13 residues. CDR1 and CDR2 (germline): SGHTA, FQGNSA. The CDR3 protein is CASSLTGYNEQFF. The CDR3 DNA reads as TGTGCCAGCAGCTTAACAGGATACAATGAGCAGTTCTTC.

This clone was counted between two and nine times. The J gene is TRBJ2-7, the V gene TRBV7-9; 9 nucleotides match TRBD1. The germline gives CDR1 SEHNR, CDR2 FQNEAQ (reference sequence). V shed 6 bases, J shed 5 bases, and the junction held 8 bases outside the gene matches. The CDR3 is made up of 14 amino acids. CDR3 in amino acids: CASRPTGGRNEQYF. CDR3 bases: TGTGCCAGCAGGCCTACAGGGGGCAGGAACGAGCAGTACTTC.

This clone was counted between two and nine times. The chain employs TRBV5-6 and TRBJ1-1; 9 nucleotides agree with TRBD1. This CDR3 spans 14 amino acids. V gave up 7 bases and J gave up 1 base; unmatched junction bases: 5. Per germline, CDR1 SGHDT and CDR2 YYEEEE. CDR3 sequence (DNA): TGTGCCAGCGGTCGACAGGGGGAGAACACTGAAGCTTTCTTT. Translation: CASGRQGENTEAFF.

The chain carries TRBV6-6 and TRBJ1-1; weak D call: TRBD1 (6 bases). The germline CDR1 and CDR2 sequences are MNHNY and SVGAGI (reference sequence). V lost 4 bases and J 1 base, leaving 16 bases between the germline ends. CDR3 length: 16 amino acids. The CDR3 DNA sequence: TGTGCCAGCAGTTCGGTTGTAGGGGGTGGGAACACTGAAGCTTTCTTT. Protein product: CASSSVVGGGNTEAFF.

CDR3 DNA sequence: TGCGCCAGCAGCTTGGTAACAGCGGGGGGGCGAGAGACCCAGTACTTC. This translates into CASSLVTAGGRETQYF. The V and J genes are TRBV5-1 and TRBJ2-5, with 10 bases fitting TRBD2. The trim removed 0 bases at V and 4 bases at J, leaving 6 bases unmatched. The CDR3 consists of 16 residues. The germline gives CDR1 SGHRS, CDR2 YFSETQ.

The CDR3 DNA sequence: TGTGCCAGCAGCTTTCGACCCGGACTAGCGGGGGCAGAGACCCAGTACTTC. Encoded protein: CASSFRPGLAGAETQYF. The chain carries TRBV5-4 and TRBJ2-5; TRBD2 matches 13 bases. The CDR3 contains 17 residues. Germline assignment: CDR1 SGHNT and CDR2 YYREEE (reference sequence). J lost 4 bases, V lost 2 bases, and 8 bases had no gene match.

The chain carries TRBV19 and TRBJ2-3; 7 bases align to TRBD1. This CDR3 has 14 amino acids. Germline V gene sequence: CDR1 LNHDA, CDR2 SQIVND (reference sequence). V lost 6 bases, J lost 2 bases, and 5 bases stayed unmatched. Here the CDR3 reads CASRTTGNTDTQYF. CDR3 sequence (DNA): TGTGCCAGTAGAACGACAGGGAACACAGATACGCAGTATTTT. The complete variable domain, with remaining parts taken from reference TRBV19 and TRBJ2-3, reads DGGITQSPKYLFRKEGQNVTLSCEQNLNHDAMYWYRQDPGQGLRLIYYSQIVNDFQKGDIAEGYSVSREKKESFPLTVTSAQKNPTAFYLCASRTTGNTDTQYFGPGTRLTVL.

The chain has TRBV7-2 and TRBJ2-2; TRBD2 agrees at 13 bases. Germline V CDR1 and CDR2: SGHTA, FQGNSA. Trimming cost V 5 bases and J 5 bases; bases outside gene matches: 5. This CDR3 comprises 16 residues. The chain's CDR3 is CASSLRTSGRTGELFF. The CDR3 DNA is TGTGCCAGCAGCCTACGGACTAGCGGGAGAACCGGGGAGCTGTTTTTT.

J is TRBJ2-7 and V is TRBV27, with unresolved D. Trimming removed 2 bases at V and 1 base at J, with 9 bases between. Looked up from germline, CDR1 is MNHEY and CDR2 is SMNVEV (reference sequence). The CDR3 is 14 amino acids. The CDR3 region is CASSLLPVSYEQYF. The DNA for the CDR3 is TGTGCCAGCAGTTTACTCCCCGTATCCTACGAGCAGTACTTC.

This chain joins TRBV6-6 and TRBJ2-1; D unresolved. CDR1 and CDR2 (germline): MNHNY, SVGAGI (reference sequence). V lost 7 bases to trimming and J lost 8 bases, with 24 bases between them. The CDR3 has 16 amino acids. The CDR3 loop is CASTQPRSSEIHEQFF. The CDR3 DNA is TGTGCCAGCACCCAGCCTCGAAGCTCGGAGATCCATGAGCAGTTCTTC.

There are a few counts of this clone. V gene TRBV19 combines with J gene TRBJ2-3; the match to TRBD2 covers 8 bases. This CDR3 has 14 amino acids. Germline V gene sequence: CDR1 LNHDA, CDR2 SQIVND (reference sequence). The junction had 10 bases not matched to a gene; V was cut back by 8 bases and J by 6 bases. The CDR3 protein is CASRSGAGADTQYF. CDR3 coding DNA: TGTGCCAGTCGATCAGGAGCGGGAGCCGATACGCAGTATTTT.

This clone was found a few times. The V and J genes are TRBV27 and TRBJ1-6; TRBD1 might be the D (5 bases). Germline V gives CDR1 MNHEY, CDR2 SMNVEV (reference sequence). The CDR3 totals 15 residues. Trimming took off 3 bases at V and 9 bases at J, with 15 bases between the two ends. The chain's CDR3 is CASSFGRGMRSPLHF. CDR3 DNA sequence: TGTGCCAGCAGTTTCGGAAGGGGTATGCGTTCACCCCTCCACTTT.